This entry lists 16 T cell receptor beta chains sequenced from one sample in a study of blood T cell repertoires in COVID-19. The protocol was immunoSEQ multiplex PCR, while the TCRdb copy is restricted to in-frame clones and leaves out a portion. This sample has around 200,000 clones, with approximately 88% found just once. The sample was peripheral blood. These receptor sequences come from a middle-aged woman with COVID-19, enrolled during active disease.

This clone has only one observation. V gene TRBV24-1 combines with J gene TRBJ2-5; no clear D. V shed 9 bases and J shed 2 bases, with 9 bases lying between them. The CDR3 totals 12 residues. From germline, CDR1 is KGHDR and CDR2 SFDVKD. CDR3 sequence: CATVADQETQYF. CDR3 DNA: TGTGCCACCGTGGCGGATCAAGAGACCCAGTACTTC.

This chain links TRBV6-1 with TRBJ1-5; weak D call: TRBD1 (5 bases). CDR3 length: 16 residues. The V end was cut by 1 base, the J end by 4 bases, with 14 bases between. Germline assignment: CDR1 MNHNS and CDR2 SASEGT. The CDR3 loop reads CASSEGARVWNQPQHF. The CDR3 DNA reads TGTGCCAGCAGTGAAGGCGCCAGGGTTTGGAATCAGCCCCAGCATTTT.

This chain links TRBV18 with TRBJ1-2; no reliable D call. Germline V gene sequence: CDR1 KGHSH, CDR2 LQKENI. V dropped 4 bases and J dropped 4 bases, with 4 bases sitting between them. The CDR3 is 11 amino acids. The CDR3 sequence: CASSLVYGYTF. DNA for the CDR3: TGTGCCAGCTCACTAGTCTATGGCTACACCTTC.

This chain connects TRBV4-1 to TRBJ2-2, with TRBD2 identical over 7 bases. The length of the CDR3 is 17 residues. Germline lookup yields CDR1 MGHRA and CDR2 YSYEKL. Trimming cost V 1 base and J 0 bases; bases outside gene matches: 5. CDR3 DNA sequence: TGCGCCAGCAGCCAAGCATCGGGAGGTGCGAACACCGGGGAGCTGTTTTTT. Its protein is CASSQASGGANTGELFF.

The J gene is TRBJ2-7, the V gene TRBV2; possibly TRBD2 for D (6 bases). From germline, CDR1 is SNHLY and CDR2 FYNNEI. Trimming took off 3 bases at V and 4 bases at J, with 13 bases between the two ends. There are 14 residues in the CDR3. CDR3 bases: TGTGCCAGCAGTGATGGAGGGGCCTATTACGAGCAGTACTTC. This gives the protein CASSDGGAYYEQYF.

V gene TRBV27 combines with J gene TRBJ1-1; 8 nucleotides line up with TRBD1. The CDR3 spans 15 residues. Unmatched junction bases numbered 10, after V lost 0 bases and J lost 10 bases. Germline V gene data show CDR1 as MNHEY and CDR2 as SMNVEV (reference sequence). DNA for the CDR3: TGTGCCAGCAGTTTATCGGCAGGGGGCGCGTTTCGAGCTTTCTTT. Its protein is CASSLSAGGAFRAFF.

This chain joins TRBV4-1 and TRBJ2-7, with 8 bases matching TRBD2. The CDR3 sequence is 14 residues long. The ends lost 10 bases at V and 0 bases at J; junction bases unmatched: 8. Germline CDR1 and CDR2: MGHRA and YSYEKL. CDR3 sequence: CATKSGGGSYEQYF. The DNA of the CDR3 is TGCGCCACCAAGAGCGGGGGAGGCTCCTACGAGCAGTACTTC.

The chain carries TRBV18 and TRBJ1-4; D is ambiguous. The CDR3 is 14 amino acids. CDR1 is KGHSH, CDR2 LQKENI, per germline. With 3 bases removed from V and 3 bases from J, the gap between germline ends came to 8 bases. For the CDR3, the DNA is TGTGCCAGCTCACCTCGGGGAGCTAATGAAAAACTGTTTTTT. This translates into CASSPRGANEKLFF. Based on the CDR3 plus reference TRBV18 and TRBJ1-4, the full variable domain is NAGVMQNPRHLVRRRGQEARLRCSPMKGHSHVYWYRQLPEEGLKFMVYLQKENIIDESGMPKERFSAEFPKEGPSILRIQQVVRGDSAAYFCASSPRGANEKLFFGSGTQLSVL.

The chain joins TRBV10-1 to TRBJ1-4, with a possible D match to TRBD1 (5 bases). The CDR3 consists of 15 residues. Trimming removed 9 bases from V and 2 bases from J, with 16 bases in between. Per germline, CDR1 WNHNN and CDR2 SYGVQD (reference sequence). The CDR3: CASGTSGATNEKLFF. The DNA for the CDR3 is TGCGCCAGTGGCACGAGTGGGGCCACTAATGAAAAACTGTTTTTT.

The chain joins TRBV24-1 to TRBJ1-2, with a tentative D call TRBD1 (5 bases). The germline gives CDR1 KGHDR, CDR2 SFDVKD. CDR3 length equals 11 residues. V lost 5 bases, J lost 7 bases, and 7 bases lay in between. The CDR3 loop is CATSGRGGYTF. The CDR3 nucleotides are TGTGCCACCAGTGGGAGGGGTGGCTACACCTTC.

The CDR3 loop reads CASSLAAGYRYGYTF. The CDR3 nucleotides read TGTGCCAGCAGCTTAGCAGCGGGCTACAGATATGGCTACACCTTC. This chain links TRBV7-8 with TRBJ1-2; no reliable D call. V was shortened by 0 bases and J by 5 bases, with 13 bases between the two germline ends. Germline CDR1 and CDR2: SGHVS and FQNEAQ. The CDR3 loop spans 15 amino acids.

The V and J genes are TRBV7-9 and TRBJ2-7; 7 bases map to TRBD1. Germline CDR1 reads SEHNR; CDR2 reads FQNEAQ (reference sequence). The V gene end was trimmed by 4 bases and the J gene end by 4 bases; junction bases not matched to a gene: 10. The CDR3 is 15 residues long. The CDR3 bases are TGTGCCAGCAGCTCTCCGGGACAGAGGGTGTACGAGCAGTACTTC. This codes for CASSSPGQRVYEQYF.

The genes are TRBV27 and TRBJ2-7, with D perhaps TRBD2 (6 bases). CDR1 is MNHEY and CDR2 is SMNVEV in the germline V gene (reference sequence). The CDR3 has 14 residues. Trimming took 9 bases from V and 4 from J, leaving 19 bases between them. The CDR3 DNA sequence: TGTGCCAGTAAAGGCGGGGCTACGGGGTACGAGCAGTACTTC. Residues: CASKGGATGYEQYF.

The rearrangement joins TRBV19 to TRBJ1-1, with 7 nucleotides matching TRBD1. The CDR3 sequence is 13 residues long. In germline, CDR1 is LNHDA, CDR2 SQIVND (reference sequence). J was trimmed by 5 bases and V by 5 bases; bases with no gene match: 5. The CDR3 loop is CASSVQGHTEAFF. The CDR3, as DNA: TGTGCCAGTAGTGTACAGGGGCATACTGAAGCTTTCTTT.

The table lists this clone with a few counts. The chain links TRBV5-1 to TRBJ2-7; 9 nucleotides match TRBD2. Trimming cost V 0 bases and J 2 bases; bases outside gene matches: 0. CDR3 length: 14 residues. CDR1 and CDR2 from the germline V gene are SGHRS and YFSETQ. The CDR3 spells CASSLVAGAYEQYF. In DNA form, the CDR3 reads TGCGCCAGCAGCTTGGTAGCGGGGGCCTACGAGCAGTACTTC. Full variable domain (missing parts from reference TRBV5-1 and TRBJ2-7): KAGVTQTPRYLIKTRGQQVTLSCSPISGHRSVSWYQQTPGQGLQFLFEYFSETQRNKGNFPGRFSGRQFSNSRSEMNVSTLELGDSALYLCASSLVAGAYEQYFGPGTRLTVT.

In the case of this clone: Other DNA sequences within the sample encode an identical CDR3. The CDR3 nucleotides are TGTGCCAGCAGCCGACAGGGGTCCACTGAAGCTTTCTTT. This translates into CASSRQGSTEAFF. The chain links TRBV12-3 or TRBV12-4 to TRBJ1-1; TRBD1 aligns across 8 bases. The J segment lost 4 bases and the V segment lost 6 bases, leaving 4 bases of the junction unmatched. This CDR3 comprises 13 residues.